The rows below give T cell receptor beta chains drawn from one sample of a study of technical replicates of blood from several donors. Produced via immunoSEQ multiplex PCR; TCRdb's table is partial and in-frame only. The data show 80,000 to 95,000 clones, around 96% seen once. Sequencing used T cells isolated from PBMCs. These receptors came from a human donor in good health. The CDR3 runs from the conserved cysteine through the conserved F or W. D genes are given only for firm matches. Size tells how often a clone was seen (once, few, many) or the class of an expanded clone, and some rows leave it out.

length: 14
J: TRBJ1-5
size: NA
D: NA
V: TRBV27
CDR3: CASRPRGGSQPQHF
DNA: TGTGCCAGCCGTCCCCGGGGAGGGAGTCAGCCCCAGCATTTT

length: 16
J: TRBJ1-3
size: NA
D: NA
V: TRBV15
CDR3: CATSGKTQGSGNTIYF
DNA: TGTGCCACCAGCGGAAAGACACAGGGCTCCGGAAACACCATATATTTT

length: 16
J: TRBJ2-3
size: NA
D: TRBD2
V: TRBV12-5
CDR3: CASGLAPGLGTDTQYF
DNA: TGTGCTAGTGGTTTGGCCCCGGGACTAGGCACAGATACGCAGTATTTT

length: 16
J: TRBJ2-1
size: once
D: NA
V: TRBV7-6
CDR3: CASSPSGGIAYNEQFF
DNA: TGTGCCAGCAGCCCCTCGGGCGGGATCGCCTACAATGAGCAGTTCTTC

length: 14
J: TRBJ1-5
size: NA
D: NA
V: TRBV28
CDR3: CASRQEVSNQPQHF
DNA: TGTGCCAGCAGACAAGAGGTGAGCAATCAGCCCCAGCATTTT

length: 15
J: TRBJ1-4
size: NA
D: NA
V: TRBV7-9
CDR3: CASSLIPGEGEKLFF
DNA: TGTGCCAGCAGCTTAATCCCAGGGGAGGGTGAAAAACTGTTTTTT

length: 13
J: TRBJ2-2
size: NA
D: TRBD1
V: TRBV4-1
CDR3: CASSPQGVGELFF
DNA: TGCGCCAGCAGTCCCCAGGGGGTCGGGGAGCTGTTTTTT

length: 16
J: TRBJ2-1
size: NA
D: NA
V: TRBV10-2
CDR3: CASSGGRDITYNEQFF
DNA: TGCGCCAGCAGTGGCGGCCGGGACATAACCTACAATGAGCAGTTCTTC

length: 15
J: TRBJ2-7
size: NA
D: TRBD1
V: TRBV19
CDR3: CASTKSPTGTYEQYF
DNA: TGTGCCAGTACCAAATCCCCGACAGGGACCTACGAGCAGTACTTC

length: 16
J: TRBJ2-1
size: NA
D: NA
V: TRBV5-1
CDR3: CASSPQAGSSYNEQFF
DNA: TGCGCCAGCAGCCCCCAAGCGGGTAGCTCCTACAATGAGCAGTTCTTC

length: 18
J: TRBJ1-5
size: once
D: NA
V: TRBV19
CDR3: CASSIRGRSLGSNQPQHF
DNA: TGTGCCAGTAGTATAAGAGGGCGGTCGCTCGGTAGCAATCAGCCCCAGCATTTT

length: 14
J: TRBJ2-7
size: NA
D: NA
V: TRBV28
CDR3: CASSLRGYTYEQYF
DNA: TGTGCCAGCAGTTTAAGGGGGTATACCTACGAGCAGTACTTC

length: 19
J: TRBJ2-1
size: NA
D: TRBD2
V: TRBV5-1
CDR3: CASSLGLAGDRFFGNEQFF
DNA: TGCGCCAGCAGCTTGGGCCTAGCGGGAGATAGGTTCTTTGGTAATGAGCAGTTCTTC

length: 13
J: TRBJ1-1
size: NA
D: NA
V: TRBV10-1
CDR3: CASSEAGATEAFF
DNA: TGCGCCAGCAGTGAGGCGGGGGCCACTGAAGCTTTCTTT

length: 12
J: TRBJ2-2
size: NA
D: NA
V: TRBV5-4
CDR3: CASSSPHGELFF
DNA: TGTGCCAGCAGCTCCCCCCACGGGGAGCTGTTTTTT

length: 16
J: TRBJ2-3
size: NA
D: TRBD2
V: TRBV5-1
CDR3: CASTHTSGRGTDTQYF
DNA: TGCGCCAGCACCCATACTAGCGGGAGGGGCACAGATACGCAGTATTTT

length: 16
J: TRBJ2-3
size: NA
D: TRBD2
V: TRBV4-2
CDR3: CASSQGLAGAGDTQYF
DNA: TGTGCCAGCAGCCAGGGACTAGCGGGGGCCGGGGATACGCAGTATTTT

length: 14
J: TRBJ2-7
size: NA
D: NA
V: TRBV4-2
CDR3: CASSQGQDYYEQYF
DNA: TGTGCCAGCAGCCAAGGTCAGGACTACTACGAGCAGTACTTC

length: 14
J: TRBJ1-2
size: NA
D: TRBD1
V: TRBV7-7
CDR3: CASSLGQGEFGSTF
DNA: TGTGCTAGCAGCTTGGGACAGGGGGAGTTCGGATCCACCTTC